This T cell receptor (beta chain) appears in the sequencing data of a study of shared clonotypes between healthy human individuals. The overall study: CD8 memory received one plate per donor, CD8 naive two, CD4 memory three and CD4 naive three. Study-level findings and limits: Sorted-subset sequencing was shown by rarefaction to be incomplete despite large depth. An anticipated effect of sequencing depth on clonotype sharing among donors was recognized.

The DNA input per sorted-subset replicate PCR was about 220 ng, corresponding to some 30,000 T cell genomes. TCRdb's table, derived via immunoSEQ multiplex PCR, lists solely in-frame clones and lacks some. The data hold about 2.2 million clones, with around 93% observed a single time. Naive CD8 cells, CD45RO-negative and positively selected for CCR7, excluded terminally differentiated effector memory CD45RA+ cells. V lost 3 bases and J 10 bases, leaving 9 bases between the germline ends. The CDR3 spans 11 residues. Germline V lookup: CDR1 MDHEN, CDR2 SYDVKM. To note about this clone: Antigen specificity is unknown.

Sample: naive CD8+ T cells from PBMCs. This chain joins TRBV28 and TRBJ1-1; D is uncertain. This clonotype originated in a man aged 18 to 29 in good health. Some clones in this sample may be carry-over from other donors' samples. CDR3 protein: CASSFGVGAFF. The CDR3 DNA reads TGTGCCAGCAGTTTCGGGGTGGGAGCTTTCTTT. The entire variable domain, with the rest obtained from reference TRBV28 and TRBJ1-1, is as follows: DVKVTQSSRYLVKRTGEKVFLECVQDMDHENMFWYRQDPGLGLRLIYFSYDVKMKEKGDIPEGYSVSREKKERFSLILESASTNQTSMYLCASSFGVGAFFGQGTRLTVV.